The 15 T cell receptor beta chains below were found in one sample sequenced in a study of T-cell memory formation after mild COVID-19. TCRdb fed the 5' RACE reads into MiXCR, producing one record per CDR3 protein. Of about 360,000 distinct CDR3 sequences in the sample, approximately 15% were seen once. Input material: PBMCs or a T cell subset sorted from them (not recorded which). Receptors were obtained from a man between 18 and 35 years old who had mild COVID-19 (a few samples of this study predate the infection). Cell type and time point are not known.

This clonotype was seen a handful of times. This chain's CDR3 is CASSSPHTGQETQYF. CDR3 DNA: TGTGCCAGCAGCTCACCCCATACGGGCCAAGAGACCCAGTACTTC. The V gene is TRBV6-2 or TRBV6-3, the J gene TRBJ2-5; D is undetermined. This CDR3 region has 15 residues. CDR1 is MNHEY and CDR2 is SVGEGT in the germline V gene. V lost 6 bases, J lost 1 base, and 15 bases lay in between.

About this clonotype itself: A read error may account for a junction end that differs from germline. V is TRBV5-6 and J is TRBJ1-1; no definite D call. This CDR3 has 14 amino acids. Germline V gene sequence: CDR1 SGHDT, CDR2 YYEEEE. CDR3 residues: CASSLDWLNSEAFF. CDR3 nucleotides: TGTGCCAGCAGCTTGGACTGGTTAAACTCTGAGGCTTTCTTT. Using reference TRBV5-6 and TRBJ1-1 for the parts outside the CDR3, the full variable domain is DAGVTQSPTHLIKTRGQQVTLRCSPKSGHDTVSWYQQALGQGPQFIFQYYEEEERQRGNFPDRFSGHQFPNYSSELNVNALLLGDSALYLCASSLDWLNSEAFFGQGTRLTVV.

This clonotype was seen repeatedly, ten times or more. CDR3 coding DNA: TGCGCCAGCAGTCTTATGGGCAATGAGCAGTTCTTC. This sequence encodes CASSLMGNEQFF. The rearrangement joins TRBV4-3 to TRBJ2-1; no clear D. The CDR3 spans 12 residues. With 6 bases removed from V and 6 bases from J, the gap between germline ends came to 9 bases. Germline V gene lookup returns CDR1 LGHNA and CDR2 YSLEER.

This clonotype was observed a handful of times. The chain is built from TRBV5-1 and TRBJ2-5; 10 nucleotides match TRBD2. From germline, CDR1 is SGHRS and CDR2 YFSETQ. This CDR3 comprises 17 residues. Trimming took 1 base from V and 2 from J; bases not matched to a gene: 8. CDR3 bases: TGCGCCAGCAGCTTGTATATCCTAGCGGGGGTTCAAGAGACCCAGTACTTC. Its translation is CASSLYILAGVQETQYF. The entire variable domain, with the rest obtained from reference TRBV5-1 and TRBJ2-5, is as follows: KAGVTQTPRYLIKTRGQQVTLSCSPISGHRSVSWYQQTPGQGLQFLFEYFSETQRNKGNFPGRFSGRQFSNSRSEMNVSTLELGDSALYLCASSLYILAGVQETQYFGPGTRLLVL.

In this sample, this clonotype turned up a few times. This chain joins TRBV14 and TRBJ2-7, with TRBD1 matching 9 bases. The V segment lost 0 bases and the J segment 1 base; nucleotides outside the gene matches: 4. Germline V lookup: CDR1 SGHDN, CDR2 FVKESK. This CDR3 comprises 16 residues. For the CDR3, the DNA is TGTGCCAGCAGCCAAGATCCCGGGACAGGGTCCTACGAGCAGTACTTC. It yields the protein CASSQDPGTGSYEQYF. The full variable domain, its missing parts supplied by reference TRBV14 and TRBJ2-7, is EAGVTQFPSHSVIEKGQTVTLRCDPISGHDNLYWYRRVMGKEIKFLLHFVKESKQDESGMPNNRFLAERTGGTYSTLKVQPAELEDSGVYFCASSQDPGTGSYEQYFGPGTRLTVT.

This clonotype was counted between two and nine times. V and J are TRBV20-1 and TRBJ2-5; TRBD2 agrees at 7 bases. The CDR3 extends over 12 amino acids. Germline loops: CDR1 DFQATT, CDR2 SNEGSKA (reference sequence). The V gene end was trimmed by 5 bases and the J gene end by 3 bases; junction bases not matched to a gene: 3. The DNA of the CDR3 is TGCAGTGCTGAGCGGGGAGAAGAGACCCAGTACTTC. Translation gives CSAERGEETQYF.

This chain links TRBV12-3 or TRBV12-4 with TRBJ2-1; the D is unclear. Trimming took off 4 bases at V and 15 bases at J, with 19 bases between the two ends. The CDR3 runs 13 residues. CDR3 DNA sequence: TGTGCCAGCAGTTCCCCGGGTCAAGTCAGGCGGTTCTTC. Its protein product is CASSSPGQVRRFF.

The chain couples TRBV5-1 to TRBJ1-1; 8 positions agree with TRBD1. Germline-derived CDR1 and CDR2 are SGHRS and YFSETQ. The CDR3 loop spans 13 amino acids. V was clipped by 5 bases and J by 4 bases; unmatched bases: 4. This chain's CDR3 is CASRDRVGTEAFF. CDR3 bases: TGCGCCAGCAGGGACAGGGTGGGCACTGAAGCTTTCTTT.

The genes are TRBV20-1 and TRBJ2-1; 13 bases are shared with TRBD2. This CDR3 is 15 amino acids long. CDR1 and CDR2 (germline): DFQATT, SNEGSKA (reference sequence). The V and J ends lost 6 bases and 2 bases, in that order; junction bases with no gene match: 4. This chain's CDR3 is CSAPGLAGPYNEQFF. CDR3 DNA sequence: TGCAGTGCCCCGGGACTAGCGGGGCCCTACAATGAGCAGTTCTTC.

There are a few counts of this clonotype. This chain uses TRBV7-8 with TRBJ2-3, with D possibly called TRBD1 or TRBD2 (5 bases each). Trimming shortened V by 3 bases and J by 1 base, and 20 bases separated the two germline ends. This CDR3 contains 18 residues. Germline V lookup: CDR1 SGHVS, CDR2 FQNEAQ. The CDR3 loop is CASSLGVLVESRTDTQYF. The CDR3 DNA reads as TGTGCCAGCAGCTTGGGGGTTTTGGTTGAGTCCCGCACAGATACGCAGTATTTT.

A few counts support this clonotype. V and J are TRBV18 and TRBJ1-5; the D is unclear. CDR1 is KGHSH and CDR2 is LQKENI in the germline V gene. This CDR3 comprises 14 residues. V was shortened by 2 bases and J by 3 bases, with 8 bases between the two germline ends. CDR3 protein: CASSPALVNQPQHF. The DNA of the CDR3 is TGTGCCAGCTCACCAGCGCTAGTCAATCAGCCCCAGCATTTT. Full variable domain (outside the CDR3, taken from reference TRBV18 and TRBJ1-5): NAGVMQNPRHLVRRRGQEARLRCSPMKGHSHVYWYRQLPEEGLKFMVYLQKENIIDESGMPKERFSAEFPKEGPSILRIQQVVRGDSAAYFCASSPALVNQPQHFGDGTRLSIL.

This clonotype was observed a handful of times. The CDR3 coding sequence is TGTGCCAGCAGTTGGGGCCACAGAGATCAGCCCCAGCATTTT. This translates into CASSWGHRDQPQHF. The V and J genes are TRBV5-6 and TRBJ1-5; perhaps TRBD1 as D (5 bases). Germline V gene sequence: CDR1 SGHDT, CDR2 YYEEEE. The CDR3 consists of 14 residues. Trimming shortened V by 5 bases and J by 5 bases, and 14 bases separated the two germline ends.

This clonotype was detected only a few times. The rearrangement uses TRBV4-2 and TRBJ1-2, with D maybe TRBD1 (6 bases). CDR1 is LGHNA, CDR2 YNFKEQ, per germline. The V and J ends lost 3 bases and 4 bases respectively, with 12 bases between them. There are 14 residues in the CDR3. The CDR3 region has the DNA TGTGCCAGCAGCCACCCTCAGGGGATCTATGGCTACACCTTC. Translation gives CASSHPQGIYGYTF.

The J gene is TRBJ1-1, the V gene TRBV18; 7 bases line up with TRBD1. V was clipped by 5 bases and J by 5 bases; unmatched bases: 5. The CDR3 runs to 13 residues. Germline lookup yields CDR1 KGHSH and CDR2 LQKENI. The CDR3 bases are TGTGCCAGCTCATATACAGGGGAGACTGAAGCTTTCTTT. Translated: CASSYTGETEAFF.

This clonotype appeared many times. The chain joins TRBV6-2 or TRBV6-3 to TRBJ2-1; maybe TRBD1 (5 bases). CDR3 size: 13 residues. Between the trimmed V and J ends, which lost 2 bases and 5 bases, there was a span of 7 bases. Germline V gene data show CDR1 as MNHEY and CDR2 as SVGEGT. This CDR3 reads CASSYGAHNEQFF. The CDR3, as DNA: TGTGCCAGCAGTTACGGGGCTCACAATGAGCAGTTCTTC.